This T cell receptor (beta chain) was captured in a study of cytomegalovirus exposure and HLA in healthy donors. Overall study findings and caveats: What a later analysis showed was that several of the most significant clusters appeared linked to common viral pathogens. In a later analysis, a genetic analysis reported fewer productive-TCR N-insertions in an Asian-associated ancestry cluster than the cohort average. An assumption of roughly uniform sequencing depth across donors underlay the presence/absence analyses. Within a later analysis, the majority of CMV-associated TCR beta chains appeared HLA-restricted.

Per germline, CDR1 SGHNT and CDR2 YYREEE (reference sequence). V lost 4 bases to trimming and J lost 0 bases, with 10 bases between them. The CDR3 length is 14 residues. About this clone itself: The antigen remains undetermined.

Amplification used 60 Vbeta primers and 13 Jbeta primers. TCRdb's copy holds only in-frame clones and misses some; the assay was immunoSEQ multiplex PCR. Here the sample spans over 200,000 clones, almost 85% being singletons. The chain employs TRBV5-4 and TRBJ1-1; D remains unclear. The sequence came from a woman aged 40 to 49 in good health and CMV-seronegative. Source material: PBMCs. CDR3 coding DNA: TGTGCCAGCAGCCTCAGACTATTGAACACTGAAGCTTTCTTT. Its translation: CASSLRLLNTEAFF.